A selection of T cell receptor beta chains follows, all from one sample in a study of blood T cell repertoires in COVID-19. Sequencing was performed with immunoSEQ multiplex PCR; in TCRdb, only in-frame clones are kept and a portion is missing. The sample holds about 98,000 clones, approximately 79% seen once. Specimen: peripheral blood. These receptors all come from a man aged 70 or older with active or convalescent COVID-19. CDR3s include the opening cysteine and the closing phenylalanine or tryptophan. Each record gives: clone size, V gene, D gene, J gene, CDR3 protein, CDR3 DNA. D genes are given only for firm matches. Clone size appears in some rows only: once, few, many, or a class for an expanded clone.

clone_size: -; v_call: TRBV6-5; d_call: -; j_call: TRBJ2-7; cdr3_aa: CASRIEPYEQYF; cdr3_nt: TGTGCCAGCAGAATAGAACCATACGAGCAGTACTTC
clone_size: -; v_call: TRBV30; d_call: TRBD1; j_call: TRBJ1-1; cdr3_aa: CAWTIKLTGVNTEAFF; cdr3_nt: TGTGCCTGGACCATCAAATTAACAGGGGTGAACACTGAAGCTTTCTTT
clone_size: few; v_call: TRBV29-1; d_call: -; j_call: TRBJ2-7; cdr3_aa: CSVAGFGYEQYF; cdr3_nt: TGCAGCGTTGCAGGGTTCGGCTACGAGCAGTACTTC
clone_size: -; v_call: TRBV3-1/TRBV3-2; d_call: TRBD2; j_call: TRBJ2-3; cdr3_aa: CASSLLRGGRDTQYF; cdr3_nt: TGTGCCAGCAGCCTCCTCCGGGGGGGCCGCGATACGCAGTATTTT
clone_size: once; v_call: TRBV11-3; d_call: TRBD1; j_call: TRBJ2-3; cdr3_aa: CASSPRTGPDTQYF; cdr3_nt: TGTGCCAGCAGCCCACGGACAGGTCCGGATACGCAGTATTTT
clone_size: -; v_call: TRBV2; d_call: TRBD1; j_call: TRBJ2-7; cdr3_aa: CASRVDRGGEQYF; cdr3_nt: TGTGCCAGCAGAGTGGACAGGGGAGGCGAGCAGTACTTC
clone_size: -; v_call: TRBV6-1; d_call: -; j_call: TRBJ1-2; cdr3_aa: CATHTRTASYGYTF; cdr3_nt: TGTGCCACCCACACTCGGACAGCCAGCTATGGCTACACCTTC
clone_size: -; v_call: TRBV7-2; d_call: TRBD2; j_call: TRBJ2-7; cdr3_aa: CASSLVTSGGRYEQYF; cdr3_nt: TGTGCCAGCAGCTTAGTGACTAGCGGGGGCCGCTACGAGCAGTACTTC
clone_size: -; v_call: TRBV7-2; d_call: TRBD2; j_call: TRBJ2-7; cdr3_aa: CASRPREKAGEYEQYF; cdr3_nt: TGTGCCAGCAGACCCCGGGAAAAAGCGGGGGAGTACGAGCAGTACTTC
clone_size: -; v_call: TRBV18; d_call: -; j_call: TRBJ1-1; cdr3_aa: CASSRYGGETEAFF; cdr3_nt: TGTGCCAGCTCACGTTATGGGGGGGAAACTGAAGCTTTCTTT
clone_size: few; v_call: TRBV28; d_call: -; j_call: TRBJ1-1; cdr3_aa: CAVCRGGEAFF; cdr3_nt: TGTGCCGTCTGCCGGGGTGGTGAAGCTTTCTTT
clone_size: -; v_call: TRBV4-2; d_call: TRBD2; j_call: TRBJ2-7; cdr3_aa: CASSHLAGDYEQYF; cdr3_nt: TGTGCCAGCAGCCATCTAGCGGGGGATTACGAGCAGTACTTC
clone_size: -; v_call: TRBV5-4; d_call: TRBD1; j_call: TRBJ1-4; cdr3_aa: CASSVTGANEKLFF; cdr3_nt: TGTGCCAGCAGCGTTACAGGGGCTAATGAAAAACTGTTTTTT
clone_size: -; v_call: TRBV11-2; d_call: TRBD1; j_call: TRBJ2-2; cdr3_aa: CASSLRDRNTGELFF; cdr3_nt: TGTGCCAGCAGCCTCCGGGACAGAAACACCGGGGAGCTGTTTTTT
clone_size: -; v_call: TRBV5-6; d_call: -; j_call: TRBJ1-6; cdr3_aa: CASSLGQYNSPLHF; cdr3_nt: TGTGCCAGCAGCTTGGGACAGTATAATTCACCCCTCCACTTT
clone_size: -; v_call: TRBV5-1; d_call: -; j_call: TRBJ2-7; cdr3_aa: CASSAGAPGVDEQYF; cdr3_nt: TGCGCCAGCAGCGCGGGGGCGCCAGGCGTGGACGAGCAGTACTTC
clone_size: -; v_call: TRBV5-1; d_call: TRBD1; j_call: TRBJ1-2; cdr3_aa: CASSSPDRGVDGYTF; cdr3_nt: TGCGCCAGCAGCTCCCCCGACAGGGGTGTCGATGGCTACACCTTC
clone_size: -; v_call: TRBV21-1; d_call: -; j_call: TRBJ1-4; cdr3_aa: CASLSLTRQGRFLLFF; cdr3_nt: TGTGCCAGCCTTTCTCTCACCCGGCAGGGTAGGTTTCTCCTGTTTTTT
clone_size: -; v_call: TRBV7-8; d_call: TRBD2; j_call: TRBJ2-6; cdr3_aa: CAIPQGLALSGANVLTF; cdr3_nt: TGTGCCATCCCCCAGGGACTAGCACTCTCTGGGGCCAACGTCCTGACTTTC
clone_size: few; v_call: TRBV3-1/TRBV3-2; d_call: -; j_call: TRBJ2-2; cdr3_aa: CASSRGGGGELFF; cdr3_nt: TGTGCCAGCAGCCGGGGGGGCGGCGGGGAGCTGTTTTTT
clone_size: -; v_call: TRBV4-1; d_call: TRBD1; j_call: TRBJ2-2; cdr3_aa: CASSQADRDTGELFF; cdr3_nt: TGCGCCAGCAGCCAAGCGGACAGGGACACCGGGGAGCTGTTTTTT
clone_size: -; v_call: TRBV6-2/TRBV6-3; d_call: -; j_call: TRBJ2-5; cdr3_aa: CASSRGQQETQYF; cdr3_nt: TGTGCCAGCAGCCGCGGACAGCAAGAGACCCAGTACTTC